This TCR beta chain emerged from a study of T cells after yellow fever vaccination. Study results and limitations: Across the CD4 and CD8 compartments, a small share of clonotypes was present in both. Re-detected after boosting: most primary clones, 96% of CD4 and 88% of CD8.

This clonotype has a handful of counts. What it binds is unknown. Template switching by 5'RACE produced TCR cDNA, adding a universal primer site and UMIs. TCRdb fed the 5' RACE reads into MiXCR, producing one record per CDR3 protein. This sample has about 350,000 distinct CDR3 sequences, with more than 9% found just once. The CDR3 runs to 14 residues. Unmatched junction bases numbered 3, after V lost 6 bases and J lost 7 bases. CDR1 and CDR2 from the germline V gene are MGHRA and YSYEKL. The source is a man younger than 35 who received the YFV17D yellow fever vaccine. The sample here was PBMCs, taken on the day of the first yellow fever vaccination. The chain joins TRBV4-1 to TRBJ2-2; 12 bases match TRBD2. CDR3: CASRRLAGVGELFF. The DNA of the CDR3 is TGCGCCAGCAGAAGACTAGCGGGGGTCGGGGAGCTGTTTTTT.